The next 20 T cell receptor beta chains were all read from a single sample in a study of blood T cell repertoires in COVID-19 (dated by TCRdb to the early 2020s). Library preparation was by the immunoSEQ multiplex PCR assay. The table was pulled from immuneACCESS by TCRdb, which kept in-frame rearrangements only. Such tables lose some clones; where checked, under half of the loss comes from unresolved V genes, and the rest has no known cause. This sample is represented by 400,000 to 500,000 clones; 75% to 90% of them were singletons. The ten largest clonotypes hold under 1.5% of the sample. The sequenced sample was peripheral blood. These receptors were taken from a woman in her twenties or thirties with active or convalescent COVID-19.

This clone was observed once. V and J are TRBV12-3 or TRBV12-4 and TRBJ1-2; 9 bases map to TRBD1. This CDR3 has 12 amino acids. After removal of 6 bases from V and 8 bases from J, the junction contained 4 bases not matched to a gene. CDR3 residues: CASSDRGGGYTF. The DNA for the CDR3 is TGTGCCAGCAGCGACAGGGGGGGAGGCTACACCTTC.

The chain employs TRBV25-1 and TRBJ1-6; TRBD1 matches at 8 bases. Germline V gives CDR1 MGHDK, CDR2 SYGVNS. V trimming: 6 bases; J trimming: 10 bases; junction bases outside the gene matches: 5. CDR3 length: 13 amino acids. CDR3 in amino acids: CASSKDRVSPLHF. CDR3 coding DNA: TGTGCCAGCAGCAAGGACAGGGTCTCACCCCTCCACTTT.

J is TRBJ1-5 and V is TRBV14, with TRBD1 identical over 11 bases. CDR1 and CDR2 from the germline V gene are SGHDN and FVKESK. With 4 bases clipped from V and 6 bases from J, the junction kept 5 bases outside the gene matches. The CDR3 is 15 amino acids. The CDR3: CASSLRDRGTQPQHF. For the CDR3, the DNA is TGTGCCAGCAGCCTCCGGGACAGGGGGACTCAGCCCCAGCATTTT.

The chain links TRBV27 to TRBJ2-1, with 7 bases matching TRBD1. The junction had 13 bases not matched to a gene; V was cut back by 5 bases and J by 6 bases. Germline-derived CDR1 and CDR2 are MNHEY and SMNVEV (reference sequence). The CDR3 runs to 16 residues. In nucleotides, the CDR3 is TGTGCCAGCAGTCCCACGACAGGGACCTTAACCAATGAGCAGTTCTTC. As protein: CASSPTTGTLTNEQFF.

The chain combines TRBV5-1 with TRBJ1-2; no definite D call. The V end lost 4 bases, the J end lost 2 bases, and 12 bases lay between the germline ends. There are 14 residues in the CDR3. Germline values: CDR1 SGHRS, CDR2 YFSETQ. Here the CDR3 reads CASSGREHNYGYTF. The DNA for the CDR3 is TGCGCCAGCAGCGGCCGGGAGCACAACTATGGCTACACCTTC.

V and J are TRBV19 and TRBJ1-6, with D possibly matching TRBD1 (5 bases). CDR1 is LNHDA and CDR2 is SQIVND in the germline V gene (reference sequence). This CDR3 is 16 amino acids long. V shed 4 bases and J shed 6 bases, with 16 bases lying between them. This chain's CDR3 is CASSTKTGILNSPLHF. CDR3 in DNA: TGTGCCAGTAGTACCAAAACAGGAATTCTTAATTCACCCCTCCACTTT.

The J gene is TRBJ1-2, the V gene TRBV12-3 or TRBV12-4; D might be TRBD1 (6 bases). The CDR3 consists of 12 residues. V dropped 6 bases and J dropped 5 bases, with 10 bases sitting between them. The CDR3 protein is CASSEGGYGYTF. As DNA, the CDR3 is TGTGCCAGCAGCGAGGGGGGGTATGGCTACACCTTC.

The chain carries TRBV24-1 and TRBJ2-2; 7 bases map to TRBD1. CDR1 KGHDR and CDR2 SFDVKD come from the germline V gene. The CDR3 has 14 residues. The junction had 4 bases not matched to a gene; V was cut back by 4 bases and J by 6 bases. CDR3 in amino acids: CATSDYRGSGELFF. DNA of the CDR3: TGTGCCACCAGTGACTACAGGGGATCCGGGGAGCTGTTTTTT.

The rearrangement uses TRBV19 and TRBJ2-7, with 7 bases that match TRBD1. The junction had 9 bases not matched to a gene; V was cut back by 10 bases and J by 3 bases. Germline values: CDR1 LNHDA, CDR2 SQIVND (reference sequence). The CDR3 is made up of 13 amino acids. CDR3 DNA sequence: TGTGCCACCGCCGGGACAGTGAGCTACGAGCAGTACTTC. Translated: CATAGTVSYEQYF.

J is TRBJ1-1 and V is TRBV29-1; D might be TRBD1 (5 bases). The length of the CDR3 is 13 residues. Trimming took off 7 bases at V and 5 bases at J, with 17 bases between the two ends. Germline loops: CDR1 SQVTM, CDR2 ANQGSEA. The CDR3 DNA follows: TGCAGCGCGGAGGAGGGACTGAGGACTGAAGCTTTCTTT. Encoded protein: CSAEEGLRTEAFF.

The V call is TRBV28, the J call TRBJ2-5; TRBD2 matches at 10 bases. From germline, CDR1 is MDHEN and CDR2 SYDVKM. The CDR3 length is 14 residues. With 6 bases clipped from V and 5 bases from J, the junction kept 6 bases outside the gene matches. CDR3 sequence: CASRSGGAWETQYF. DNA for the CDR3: TGTGCCAGCAGGAGCGGGGGGGCCTGGGAGACCCAGTACTTC.

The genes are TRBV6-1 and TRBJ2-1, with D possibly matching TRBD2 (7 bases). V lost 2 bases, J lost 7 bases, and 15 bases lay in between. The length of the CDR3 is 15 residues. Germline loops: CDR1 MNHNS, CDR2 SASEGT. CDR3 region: CASSELQGLPNEQFF. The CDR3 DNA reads TGTGCCAGCAGTGAACTACAGGGACTACCAAATGAGCAGTTCTTC.

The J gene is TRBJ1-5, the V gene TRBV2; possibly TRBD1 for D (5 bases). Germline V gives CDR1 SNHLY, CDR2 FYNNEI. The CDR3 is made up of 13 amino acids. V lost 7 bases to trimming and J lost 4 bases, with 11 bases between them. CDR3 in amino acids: CASKGQENQPQHF. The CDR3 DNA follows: TGTGCCAGCAAGGGGCAGGAAAATCAGCCCCAGCATTTT.

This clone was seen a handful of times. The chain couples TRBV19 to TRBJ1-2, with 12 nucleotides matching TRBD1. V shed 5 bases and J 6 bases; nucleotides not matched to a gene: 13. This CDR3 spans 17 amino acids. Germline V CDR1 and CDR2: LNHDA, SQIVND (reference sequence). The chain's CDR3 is CASSRLFPGTGGDGYTF. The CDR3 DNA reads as TGTGCCAGTAGTCGCCTCTTCCCCGGGACAGGGGGCGATGGCTACACCTTC. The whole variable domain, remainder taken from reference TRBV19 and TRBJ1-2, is DGGITQSPKYLFRKEGQNVTLSCEQNLNHDAMYWYRQDPGQGLRLIYYSQIVNDFQKGDIAEGYSVSREKKESFPLTVTSAQKNPTAFYLCASSRLFPGTGGDGYTFGSGTRLTVV.

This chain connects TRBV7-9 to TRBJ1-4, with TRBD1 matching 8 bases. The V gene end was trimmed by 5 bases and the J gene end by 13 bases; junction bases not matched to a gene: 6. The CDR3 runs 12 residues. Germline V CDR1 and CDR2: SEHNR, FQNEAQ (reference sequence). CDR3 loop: CASSIPGQVLFF. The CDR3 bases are TGTGCCAGCAGCATACCGGGACAGGTACTGTTTTTT.

The CDR3 here is CASSYFHDSLYEQYF. The DNA for the CDR3 is TGTGCCAGCAGTTACTTTCACGACAGTCTCTACGAGCAGTACTTC. The V call is TRBV6-5, the J call TRBJ2-7; a weak D match, TRBD1 (5 bases). Trimming stripped 1 base from V and 3 bases from J, with 13 bases between. The CDR3 length is 15 residues. Per the germline V gene, CDR1 is MNHEY and CDR2 is SVGAGI.

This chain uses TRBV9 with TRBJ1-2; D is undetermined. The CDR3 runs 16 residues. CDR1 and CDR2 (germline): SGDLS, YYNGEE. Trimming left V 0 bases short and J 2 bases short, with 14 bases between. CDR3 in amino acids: CASSVGSLGTNYGYTF. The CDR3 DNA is TGTGCCAGCAGCGTAGGTTCCTTGGGCACGAACTATGGCTACACCTTC. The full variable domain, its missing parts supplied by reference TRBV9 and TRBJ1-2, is DSGVTQTPKHLITATGQRVTLRCSPRSGDLSVYWYQQSLDQGLQFLIQYYNGEERAKGNILERFSAQQFPDLHSELNLSSLELGDSALYFCASSVGSLGTNYGYTFGSGTRLTVV.

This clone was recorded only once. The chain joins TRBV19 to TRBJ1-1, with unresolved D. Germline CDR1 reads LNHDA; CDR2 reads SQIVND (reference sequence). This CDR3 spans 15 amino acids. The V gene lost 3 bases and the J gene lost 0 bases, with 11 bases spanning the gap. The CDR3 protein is CASSIRGKLNTEAFF. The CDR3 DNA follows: TGTGCCAGTAGTATCCGAGGGAAACTGAACACTGAAGCTTTCTTT. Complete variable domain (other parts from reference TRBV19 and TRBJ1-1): DGGITQSPKYLFRKEGQNVTLSCEQNLNHDAMYWYRQDPGQGLRLIYYSQIVNDFQKGDIAEGYSVSREKKESFPLTVTSAQKNPTAFYLCASSIRGKLNTEAFFGQGTRLTVV.

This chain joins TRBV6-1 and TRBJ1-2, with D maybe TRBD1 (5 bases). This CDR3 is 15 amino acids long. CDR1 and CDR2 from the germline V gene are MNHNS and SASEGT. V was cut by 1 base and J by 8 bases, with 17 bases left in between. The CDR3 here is CASSEVGGDGSGYTF. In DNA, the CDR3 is TGTGCCAGCAGTGAAGTTGGAGGGGATGGCTCCGGCTACACCTTC.

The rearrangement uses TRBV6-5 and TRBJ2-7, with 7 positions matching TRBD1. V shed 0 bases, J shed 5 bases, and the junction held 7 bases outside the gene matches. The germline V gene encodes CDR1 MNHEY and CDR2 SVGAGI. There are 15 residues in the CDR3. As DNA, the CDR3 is TGTGCCAGCAGTTACTCGAGACAGGGAAGTAACGAGCAGTACTTC. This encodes CASSYSRQGSNEQYF.